The present T cell receptor (beta chain) was sequenced within a study of T cell changes during pregnancy in multiple sclerosis. The method was immunoSEQ multiplex PCR; TCRdb's version includes in-frame clones alone and lacks a portion of them. The table lists 95,000 to 100,000 clones, about nine tenths of them singletons. V lost 3 bases, J lost 4 bases, and 9 bases lay in between. CDR3 length: 13 amino acids. The germline V gene encodes CDR1 LGHNA and CDR2 YNFKEQ. The chain recombines TRBV4-2 with TRBJ2-5, with D unresolved. The receptor was isolated from a female donor with multiple sclerosis, enrolled in a pregnancy study. This specimen consisted of peripheral blood, obtained in the second trimester of pregnancy. The CDR3, as DNA: TGTGCCAGCAGCCAGGAGCTCAGAGAGACCCAGTACTTC. Its translation: CASSQELRETQYF.